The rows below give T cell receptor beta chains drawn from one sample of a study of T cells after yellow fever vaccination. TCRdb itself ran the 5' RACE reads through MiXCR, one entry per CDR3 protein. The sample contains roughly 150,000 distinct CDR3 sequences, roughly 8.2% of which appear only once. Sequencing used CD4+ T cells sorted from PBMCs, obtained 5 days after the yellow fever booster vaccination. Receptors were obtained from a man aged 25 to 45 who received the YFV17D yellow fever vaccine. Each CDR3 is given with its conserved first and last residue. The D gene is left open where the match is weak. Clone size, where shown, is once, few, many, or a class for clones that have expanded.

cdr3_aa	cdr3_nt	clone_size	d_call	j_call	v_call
CASSENWGRHEQYF	TGTGCCAGCAGTGAAAACTGGGGTAGACACGAGCAGTACTTC	many	NA	TRBJ2-7	TRBV25-1
CASSYWKNTEAFF	TGTGCCAGCAGTTATTGGAAGAACACTGAAGCTTTCTTT	many	NA	TRBJ1-1	TRBV6-2/TRBV6-3
CSARKTADSQYF	TGCAGTGCTAGAAAGACGGCCGACTCCCAGTACTTC	many	NA	TRBJ2-5	TRBV20-1
CASSSRVNSEAFF	TGTGCCAGCAGCTCCAGGGTGAACTCTGAAGCTTTCTTT	many	NA	TRBJ1-1	TRBV7-2
CASRSSWRPSETQYF	TGTGCCAGCAGATCCTCTTGGCGGCCATCCGAGACCCAGTACTTC	NA	NA	TRBJ2-5	TRBV5-5
CSARGWRTSYNEQFF	TGCAGTGCTAGAGGTTGGCGGACCTCCTACAATGAGCAGTTCTTC	many	NA	TRBJ2-1	TRBV20-1
CASSQADPGTQYF	TGTGCCAGCAGCCAAGCGGACCCTGGGACCCAGTACTTC	many	NA	TRBJ2-5	TRBV4-2
CASSPDYHEQYF	TGTGCCAGCAGCCCCGATTATCACGAGCAGTACTTC	few	NA	TRBJ2-7	TRBV7-2
CASSLRGRALNEQFF	TGTGCCAGCAGCTTAAGAGGGAGGGCCCTCAATGAGCAGTTCTTC	NA	TRBD2	TRBJ2-1	TRBV11-3
CASSNRDNTYEQYF	TGTGCCAGCAGCAACCGGGACAACACCTACGAGCAGTACTTC	many	NA	TRBJ2-7	TRBV5-4
CSASLLGQGGLPNYGYTF	TGCAGTGCTAGCCTCCTGGGACAGGGAGGATTACCTAACTATGGCTACACCTTC	NA	TRBD1	TRBJ1-2	TRBV20-1
CASTRGGQLWETQYF	TGTGCCAGCACTCGTGGCGGCCAACTCTGGGAGACCCAGTACTTC	many	NA	TRBJ2-5	TRBV6-2/TRBV6-3
CASSAGAGHGELFF	TGTGCCAGCAGTGCGGGAGCGGGTCACGGGGAGCTGTTTTTT	many	TRBD2	TRBJ2-2	TRBV12-3/TRBV12-4
CASSPVTAGGPQETQYF	TGTGCCAGCTCACCGGTTACAGCGGGAGGCCCCCAAGAGACCCAGTACTTC	many	TRBD2	TRBJ2-5	TRBV18
CASSSRQGAHYEQYF	TGTGCCAGCAGCTCTCGCCAAGGGGCACACTACGAGCAGTACTTC	many	NA	TRBJ2-7	TRBV7-2
CASSEGLAGGAAQYF	TGTGCCAGCAGTGAGGGACTAGCGGGAGGAGCTGCGCAGTATTTT	many	TRBD2	TRBJ2-3	TRBV25-1
CASSFGLGGYNEQFF	TGTGCCAGCAGTTTTGGACTAGGGGGCTACAATGAGCAGTTCTTC	many	NA	TRBJ2-1	TRBV12-3/TRBV12-4
CSARPSNIQYF	TGCAGTGCTCGCCCCTCAAACATTCAGTACTTC	many	NA	TRBJ2-4	TRBV20-1
CSAKGTSGSDRAEQYF	TGCAGTGCTAAAGGGACTAGCGGGAGTGATCGGGCCGAGCAGTACTTC	NA	TRBD2	TRBJ2-7	TRBV20-1
CASSQDAGSGNTIYF	TGCGCCAGCAGCCAAGACGCAGGTTCTGGAAACACCATATATTTT	many	NA	TRBJ1-3	TRBV4-3
CASTPQGATGNTIYF	TGTGCCAGCACCCCTCAGGGGGCTACTGGAAACACCATATATTTT	NA	TRBD1	TRBJ1-3	TRBV7-6
CSARGGSGTGTEAFF	TGCAGTGCTAGGGGGGGGTCCGGGACGGGCACTGAAGCTTTCTTT	many	NA	TRBJ1-1	TRBV20-1
CASSLRVNSPLHF	TGTGCCAGCAGCTTAAGGGTAAATTCACCCCTCCACTTT	many	NA	TRBJ1-6	TRBV7-6
CASSSTGEETQYF	TGCGCCAGCAGCAGTACAGGGGAAGAGACCCAGTACTTC	few	TRBD1	TRBJ2-5	TRBV5-1
CASSLDTGANVLTF	TGTGCCAGCAGCTTAGATACGGGGGCCAACGTCCTGACTTTC	NA	NA	TRBJ2-6	TRBV7-2
CSVTGLMGAYEQYF	TGCAGTGTGACAGGGCTAATGGGAGCCTACGAGCAGTACTTC	many	TRBD1	TRBJ2-7	TRBV20-1
CAWSISGRFPFF	TGTGCCTGGAGTATCAGCGGGCGGTTTCCGTTCTTC	many	NA	TRBJ2-1	TRBV30
CASSRFDNEQFF	TGCGCCAGCAGCCGCTTCGACAATGAGCAGTTCTTC	many	NA	TRBJ2-1	TRBV4-1
CASSQGTSVYQETQYF	TGTGCCAGCAGCCAAGGGACTAGCGTGTACCAAGAGACCCAGTACTTC	many	TRBD2	TRBJ2-5	TRBV3-1
CASRPGRASGSDEQFF	TGTGCCAGCAGACCAGGGCGGGCTAGCGGGAGCGATGAGCAGTTCTTC	many	TRBD2	TRBJ2-1	TRBV7-8
CASSRGTGAYEQYF	TGTGCCAGCAGTCGAGGGACAGGGGCCTACGAGCAGTACTTC	many	TRBD1	TRBJ2-7	TRBV6-1
CASRDSVPYEQYF	TGTGCCAGCAGAGATAGTGTACCCTACGAGCAGTACTTC	many	NA	TRBJ2-7	TRBV12-3/TRBV12-4
CASSLAPGVRDGYTF	TGTGCCAGCAGCTTAGCGCCAGGGGTGAGGGATGGCTACACCTTC	few	NA	TRBJ1-2	TRBV7-2
CASSARTGVSIGEQFF	TGTGCCAGCAGCGCCAGGACAGGGGTATCGATTGGTGAGCAGTTCTTC	many	TRBD1	TRBJ2-1	TRBV5-8
CASSQNRESYEQYF	TGCGCCAGCAGCCAGAACAGGGAATCCTACGAGCAGTACTTC	many	NA	TRBJ2-7	TRBV4-1
CASSQAGTSDTQYF	TGCGCCAGCAGCCAAGCCGGGACCTCAGATACGCAGTATTTT	many	NA	TRBJ2-3	TRBV4-3
CASSLMAGGGYTF	TGTGCCAGCAGCTTAATGGCAGGCGGAGGCTACACCTTC	many	NA	TRBJ1-2	TRBV7-9
CASSYLIKAGETQYF	TGTGCCAGCAGTTATTTGATCAAGGCCGGAGAGACCCAGTACTTC	many	NA	TRBJ2-5	TRBV25-1
CASSLFVPDTQYF	TGTGCCAGCAGCTTATTTGTTCCAGATACGCAGTATTTT	many	NA	TRBJ2-3	TRBV11-2
CASSLVGGRLGEQYF	TGTGCCAGCAGCTTAGTGGGCGGGAGACTTGGAGAGCAGTACTTC	many	TRBD2	TRBJ2-7	TRBV7-2
CASSPGQGRDTQYF	TGTGCCAGCAGCCCAGGACAGGGAAGAGATACGCAGTATTTT	many	TRBD1	TRBJ2-3	TRBV11-2
CASSPRRTSTDTQYF	TGTGCCAGCAGCCCCCGACGGACCAGCACAGATACGCAGTATTTT	many	NA	TRBJ2-3	TRBV7-9
CASSRGGRQPQHF	TGTGCCAGCAGCCGTGGAGGGCGACAGCCCCAGCATTTT	many	NA	TRBJ1-5	TRBV14
CATRRDQIDTQYF	TGCGCCACCCGACGGGACCAAATAGATACGCAGTATTTT	many	NA	TRBJ2-3	TRBV5-1
CASTLGPGGQETQYF	TGTGCCAGCACCCTTGGGCCCGGGGGTCAAGAGACCCAGTACTTC	many	NA	TRBJ2-5	TRBV7-6
CASSLGRLFTDTQYF	TGTGCCAGCAGCTTGGGTCGCCTATTCACAGATACGCAGTATTTT	many	NA	TRBJ2-3	TRBV5-4
CASAWAGGETQYF	TGTGCCAGCGCGTGGGCGGGCGGCGAGACCCAGTACTTC	NA	NA	TRBJ2-5	TRBV12-3/TRBV12-4
CSADFAGGYEQYF	TGCAGTGCTGACTTTGCGGGAGGGTACGAGCAGTACTTC	many	TRBD2	TRBJ2-7	TRBV20-1
CASSLGGLAGYEQYF	TGTGCCAGCAGCTTAGGCGGACTAGCGGGCTACGAGCAGTACTTC	many	TRBD2	TRBJ2-7	TRBV7-2
CASSTTGGLASITDTQYF	TGTGCCAGCAGTACCACGGGGGGACTAGCGTCAATAACAGATACGCAGTATTTT	many	TRBD2	TRBJ2-3	TRBV6-1
CASSYRGVAANTEAFF	TGTGCCAGCAGTTACAGAGGGGTTGCGGCGAACACTGAAGCTTTCTTT	many	NA	TRBJ1-1	TRBV6-5
CASSLVTGGSSAIQYF	TGTGCCAGCAGCTTGGTAACAGGGGGGTCCAGCGCCATTCAGTACTTC	few	TRBD1	TRBJ2-4	TRBV5-8
CASSFAPTTSEQYF	TGCGCCAGCAGCTTCGCCCCAACTACCAGCGAGCAGTACTTC	NA	NA	TRBJ2-7	TRBV5-1
CASSPRGAGEPHEQFF	TGTGCCAGCAGCCCCAGGGGGGCGGGAGAACCCCATGAGCAGTTCTTC	many	NA	TRBJ2-1	TRBV9
CSSKDESEQFF	TGCAGCTCCAAAGACGAGAGTGAGCAGTTCTTC	many	NA	TRBJ2-1	TRBV29-1
CASTDPSGRSPLHF	TGTGCCAGCACCGACCCAAGCGGTAGATCACCCCTCCACTTT	few	NA	TRBJ1-6	TRBV7-9
CASSQDGLRGGINEQFF	TGTGCCAGCAGCCAAGATGGGTTGCGCGGGGGGATTAATGAGCAGTTCTTC	few	TRBD2	TRBJ2-1	TRBV4-2
CSVSQLYNEQFF	TGCAGTGTCTCACAGCTCTACAATGAGCAGTTCTTC	many	NA	TRBJ2-1	TRBV20-1
CASSLDITNSPLHF	TGCGCCAGCAGCTTGGACATAACCAATTCACCCCTCCACTTT	NA	NA	TRBJ1-6	TRBV5-1